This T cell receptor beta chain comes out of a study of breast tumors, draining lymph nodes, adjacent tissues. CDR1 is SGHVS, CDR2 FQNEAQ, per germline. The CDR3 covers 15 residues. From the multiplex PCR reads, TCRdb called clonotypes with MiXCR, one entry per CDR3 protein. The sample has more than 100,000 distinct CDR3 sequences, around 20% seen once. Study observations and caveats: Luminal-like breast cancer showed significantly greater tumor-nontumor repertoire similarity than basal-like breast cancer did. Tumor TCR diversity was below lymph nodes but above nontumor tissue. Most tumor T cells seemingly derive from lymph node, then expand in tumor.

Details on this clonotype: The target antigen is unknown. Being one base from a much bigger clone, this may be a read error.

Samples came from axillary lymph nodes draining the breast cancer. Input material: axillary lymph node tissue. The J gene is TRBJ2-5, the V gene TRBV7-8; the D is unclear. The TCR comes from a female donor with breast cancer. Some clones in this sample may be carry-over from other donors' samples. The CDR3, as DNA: TGTGCCGGCAGCTCCCGGGTAGCTGGTTACGAGACCCAGTACTTC. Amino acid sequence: CAGSSRVAGYETQYF. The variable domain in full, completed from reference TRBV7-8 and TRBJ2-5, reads GAGVSQSPRYKVAKRGQDVALRCDPISGHVSLFWYQQALGQGPEFLTYFQNEAQLDKSGLPSDRFFAERPEGSVSTLKIQRTQQEDSAVYLCAGSSRVAGYETQYFGPGTRLLVL.